This paragraph reports one TCR beta chain. What it binds is unknown. The data derive from a study of Ad26.COV2.S vaccination and SARS-CoV-2 variants. The wider study: The COV1001 Ad26.COV2.S trial arm included the donor.

Data came from immunoSEQ multiplex PCR; TCRdb stores just in-frame clones and leaves some out. The data show hundreds of thousands of clones, roughly nine tenths seen once. Treatment indicated: roughly 18 received Ad26.COV2.S at low or high dose, single or two shots; 5 received placebo; per-sample allocation not given. Samples came from day 63 after the first vaccine or placebo injection. Boston provided a donor who was an adult aged 18-55 years. Expression of Wuhan-strain SARS-CoV-2 spike came from the Ad26 vector that formed the vaccine. General study results and limits: The study found higher spike-specific TCR breadth in vaccine than placebo recipients.

The trim removed 4 bases at V and 2 bases at J, leaving 5 bases unmatched. This CDR3 is built from 16 residues. Germline lookup yields CDR1 LGHNA and CDR2 YNFKEQ. V and J are TRBV4-2 and TRBJ2-6; 7 nucleotides agree with TRBD1. This receptor was identified in a person between 18 and 59 years old who received the Ad26.COV2.S COVID-19 vaccine or a placebo. The sequenced sample was peripheral blood, obtained in a trial of Ad26.COV2.S vaccine versus placebo. CDR3 amino acids: CASSPTDRAGANVLTF. The CDR3 region has the DNA TGTGCCAGCAGCCCCACCGACAGGGCTGGGGCCAACGTCCTGACTTTC.